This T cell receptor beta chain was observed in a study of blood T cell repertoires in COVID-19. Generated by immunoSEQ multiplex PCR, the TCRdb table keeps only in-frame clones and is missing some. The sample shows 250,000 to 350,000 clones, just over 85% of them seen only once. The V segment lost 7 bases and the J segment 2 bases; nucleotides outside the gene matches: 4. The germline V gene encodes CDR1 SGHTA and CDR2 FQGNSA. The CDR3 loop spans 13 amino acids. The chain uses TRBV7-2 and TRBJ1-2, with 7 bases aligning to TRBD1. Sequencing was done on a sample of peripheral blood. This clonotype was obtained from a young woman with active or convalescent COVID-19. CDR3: CASKGAQNYGYTF. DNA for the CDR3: TGTGCCAGCAAGGGGGCCCAAAACTATGGCTACACCTTC. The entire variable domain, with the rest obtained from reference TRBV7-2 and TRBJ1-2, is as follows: GAGVSQSPSNKVTEKGKDVELRCDPISGHTALYWYRQSLGQGLEFLIYFQGNSAPDKSGLPSDRFSAERTGGSVSTLTIQRTQQEDSAVYLCASKGAQNYGYTFGSGTRLTVV.